The rows below give T cell receptor beta chains drawn from one sample of a study of blood T cell repertoires in COVID-19. Produced via immunoSEQ multiplex PCR; TCRdb's table is partial and in-frame only. The sample holds some 140,000 clones, about 81% seen once. The sample taken for sequencing was peripheral blood. These receptors were obtained from an elderly woman with acute or convalescent COVID-19. CDR3s include the opening cysteine and the closing phenylalanine or tryptophan. Fields, in order: clone size, V gene, J gene, D gene, CDR3 DNA, CDR3 protein. The D gene is left open where the match is weak. Expanded clones get a size class; other rows say once, few or many, or leave the size out.

size: .; V: TRBV7-6; J: TRBJ2-2; D: .; DNA: TGTGCCAGCAGTCCTCTCGGGGAGCTGTTTTTT; CDR3: CASSPLGELFF
size: .; V: TRBV19; J: TRBJ1-6; D: .; DNA: TGTGCCAATAACCGGGGGAACTCCTATAATTCACCCCTCCACTTT; CDR3: CANNRGNSYNSPLHF
size: .; V: TRBV2; J: TRBJ2-5; D: .; DNA: TGTGCCAGCAGTGAACGGGAGACCCAGTACTTC; CDR3: CASSERETQYF
size: .; V: TRBV4-3; J: TRBJ2-7; D: .; DNA: TGCGCCAGCAGCCAAGATTCGACAGCGAACTTCTACGAGCAGTACTTC; CDR3: CASSQDSTANFYEQYF
size: .; V: TRBV7-9; J: TRBJ1-2; D: .; DNA: TGTGCCAGCCATAAAGACAGGATAGCTAACTATGGCTACACCTTC; CDR3: CASHKDRIANYGYTF
size: .; V: TRBV30; J: TRBJ1-4; D: TRBD1; DNA: TGTGCCTGGAGTAGGGACAGTGCGGCAGGGAAACTGTTTTTT; CDR3: CAWSRDSAAGKLFF
size: .; V: TRBV7-2; J: TRBJ2-7; D: TRBD2; DNA: TGTGCCAGCAGCCCCCCCCTAGCGGGGGGCTACGAGCAGTACTTC; CDR3: CASSPPLAGGYEQYF
size: .; V: TRBV4-1; J: TRBJ2-5; D: .; DNA: TGCGCCAGCAGCCTTGGGGCAGGAGGGGGCCCCCAAGAGACCCAGTACTTC; CDR3: CASSLGAGGGPQETQYF
size: .; V: TRBV4-1; J: TRBJ1-4; D: .; DNA: TGCGCCAGCAGCCAGCAGAATAATGAAAAACTGTTTTTT; CDR3: CASSQQNNEKLFF
size: few; V: TRBV5-1; J: TRBJ2-7; D: TRBD2; DNA: TGCGCCAGCAGCCCAAGCGGACTAGCGCCCCCTCGGTACTTC; CDR3: CASSPSGLAPPRYF
size: .; V: TRBV5-4; J: TRBJ2-3; D: .; DNA: TGTGCCAGCAGCTTGGCCAGGGGAAACACAGATACGCAGTATTTT; CDR3: CASSLARGNTDTQYF
size: .; V: TRBV29-1; J: TRBJ1-2; D: .; DNA: TGCAGCGTTGGACCTTTTACAGGGAACTATGGCTACACCTTC; CDR3: CSVGPFTGNYGYTF
size: .; V: TRBV5-1; J: TRBJ2-5; D: .; DNA: TGCGCCAGCGGGTTTCGGGGAGGAGAGACCCAGTACTTC; CDR3: CASGFRGGETQYF
size: .; V: TRBV19; J: TRBJ1-6; D: .; DNA: TGTGCCAGTAGTACGTTGGCAGGGGTCCCACGACCCCTCCACTTT; CDR3: CASSTLAGVPRPLHF
size: .; V: TRBV10-1; J: TRBJ2-1; D: TRBD2; DNA: TGCGCCAGCAGCGTGAGCGGGAGAGCCTCGAATGAGCAGTTCTTC; CDR3: CASSVSGRASNEQFF
size: .; V: TRBV4-3; J: TRBJ1-2; D: TRBD1; DNA: TGCGCCAGCAGCCAAGATTGGACAGGTTACTATGGCTACACCTTC; CDR3: CASSQDWTGYYGYTF
size: .; V: TRBV6-5; J: TRBJ1-2; D: .; DNA: TGTGCCAGCAGTCTCTTTAACTATGGCTACACCTTC; CDR3: CASSLFNYGYTF